These 6 T cell receptor beta chains were all obtained from the same sample, sequenced in a study of T cell repertoires in cytomegalovirus infection. TCRdb reprocessed the reads with MiXCR, giving one entry per CDR3 protein. The sample lists just under 550,000 distinct CDR3 sequences; about a quarter were seen once. Sequencing used PBMCs. These receptors were collected from a human donor in good health (CMV status not recorded). Some clones in this sample may be carry-over from other donors' samples.

This clonotype has a count of ten or more. V usage is TRBV7-6 and J usage is TRBJ2-1; TRBD2 is a possible D gene (5 bases). Germline lookup yields CDR1 SGHVS and CDR2 FNYEAQ. The CDR3 is made up of 14 amino acids. V was clipped by 5 bases and J by 6 bases, with 14 bases between them. CDR3 sequence (DNA): TGTGCCAGCAGCCCCCTGGGTAGCGCCAATGAGCAGTTCTTC. It codes for CASSPLGSANEQFF.

The chain joins TRBV7-4 to TRBJ2-7, with 9 bases aligning to TRBD2. The V gene end was trimmed by 4 bases and the J gene end by 2 bases; junction bases not matched to a gene: 3. The CDR3 contains 14 residues. The germline CDR1 and CDR2 sequences are SGHVT and SQSDAQ. Here the CDR3 reads CASSSGLAPYEQYV. The DNA for the CDR3 is TGTGCCAGCAGCTCGGGACTAGCTCCCTACGAGCAGTACGTC.

This clonotype was seen more than once but under ten times. A junction end diverges from the germline sequence, so it may reflect a read error. The V gene is TRBV7-7, the J gene TRBJ2-5, with TRBD2 matching 7 bases. The CDR3 spans 15 residues. Germline CDR1 reads SSHAT; CDR2 reads FNYEAQ (reference sequence). This chain's CDR3 is CASSASGLLTETQYF. CDR3 nucleotides: TGTGCTAGCAGCGCATCGGGACTACTGACGGAGACCCAGTACTTC.

This clonotype was seen more than once but under ten times. V usage is TRBV12-3 or TRBV12-4 and J usage is TRBJ1-1, with 9 nucleotides matching TRBD1. Trimming removed 5 bases from V and 5 bases from J; junction bases left unmatched: 3. CDR3 length: 13 amino acids. In DNA form, the CDR3 reads TGTGCCAGCAGTCGGGACAGGGTTACTGAAGCTTTCTTT. It encodes CASSRDRVTEAFF.

The chain joins TRBV29-1 to TRBJ2-4; tentatively, D is TRBD1 (6 bases). Germline V lookup: CDR1 SQVTM, CDR2 ANQGSEA. There are 13 residues in the CDR3. Trimming took 7 bases from V and 5 from J, leaving 15 bases between them. CDR3 nucleotides: TGCAGCGCAGGACAGAGTAAGCAAAACATTCAGTACTTC. Translation: CSAGQSKQNIQYF.

The chain joins TRBV4-1 to TRBJ1-4, with D maybe TRBD1 (6 bases). CDR3 length: 16 amino acids. Trimming removed 0 bases from V and 8 bases from J, with 16 bases in between. Germline V gives CDR1 MGHRA, CDR2 YSYEKL. Here the CDR3 reads CASSQEGQGRAEKLFF. The DNA of the CDR3 is TGCGCCAGCAGCCAAGAGGGGCAGGGGCGGGCGGAAAAACTGTTTTTT.